The clone carrying this T cell receptor beta chain occurred once. The CDR3 spans 14 residues. The trim removed 9 bases at V and 4 bases at J, leaving 5 bases unmatched. Germline V CDR1 and CDR2: MDHEN, SYDVKM. The source of the sample is a study of blood T cell repertoires in COVID-19. Across the whole study: T cells, B-cell-depleted T cells, or PBMCs supplied cDNA or gDNA.

Clones were sequenced by immunoSEQ multiplex PCR, and TCRdb holds only the in-frame ones, with some missing. The sample has 250,000 to 350,000 clones, more than 75% seen once; the top ten hold approximately 2.5%. The source material was PBMCs or T cells enriched from blood (not recorded which). The receptor was derived from a man aged 60 to 75 who had recovered from COVID-19. The rearrangement uses TRBV28 and TRBJ2-3; 12 nucleotides match TRBD1. The CDR3 DNA reads TGTGCCAGTTCGGGGACAGGGGGCTCAGATACGCAGTATTTT. Protein: CASSGTGGSDTQYF.